This T cell receptor beta chain appears in the sequencing data of a study of cytomegalovirus exposure and HLA in healthy donors (dated by TCRdb to the late 2010s). In terms of the full investigation: In an earlier analysis of approximately 500 of the donors, under 300 Gb of sequence data and 90 million to 120 million unique TCR beta sequences from 180 million or so T cells were reported. Roughly 300 gigabases of sequencing data and about 92 million unique TCR sequences made up an early release that covered several hundred HLA-typed donors. Of the 300 to 400 genotyped donors, approximately 80% fell in the genetic ancestry cluster associated with self-reported Caucasian donors. The study aimed to test whether signatures of past pathogen exposure could be identified by cataloging public T cell receptors. The study profiled the T cell repertoires of hundreds of subjects by immunosequencing and related them to cytomegalovirus serostatus. Besides the first cohort of approximately 710 subjects, a separate validation cohort made up of over 95 different subjects was used. The study combined high-throughput TCR immunosequencing, statistical association of individual TCRs with disease status, and machine learning to predict cytomegalovirus infection status. In a later analysis, previously published TCR beta repertoires from hundreds of donors were re-analyzed and high-resolution HLA genotyping was added so that TCR occurrence patterns could be studied. Rather than drawing on any new phenotypic data, the later analysis identified candidate immune exposures from TCR beta sequences and the way those sequences occurred across donors. In an earlier analysis of a few hundred of the donors, high-throughput TCR beta sequencing was used to judge whether each TCR beta V gene segment behaved as functional or pseudogenic. Donor age, sex, ethnicity and CMV serostatus were compiled alongside the repertoire data. In a later genetic analysis, genome-wide SNP genotypes for about 55% of the roughly 670 donors were used, and that subset was treated as a discovery cohort. Every discovery cohort repertoire had been produced on one sequencing platform. Class I and class II HLA loci were covered by the typing at four-digit resolution. The number of donors typed differed by locus, with roughly 620-630 for A, B, C, DRB1 and DQB1, around 560 for DQA1, 606 for DPA1, and some 440 for DPB1. Four to six DR-DQ haplotypes were handled as single units for association and clustering, since linkage in the cohort was strong. Among around 400 genotyped donors of the cohort, an average of roughly 230,000 unique TCR beta nucleotide sequences was sequenced per donor, of which roughly 17% were non-productive. Broader findings and caveats from the paper: According to the authors, the approach could potentially be generalized to other disease states and immunological phenotypes. Some 16 rarely observed V segments, including chromosome 9 orphons, were excluded from the earlier analysis of a few hundred of the donors because counts were too low. Immune exposure information for the cohort was limited to CMV serostatus. Correlated functional status among segregating V segments might reflect linkage disequilibrium, but an unknown experimental factor could not be ruled out. Compared with the approximately 600-donor mean, donors in an Asian-associated ancestry cluster had fewer N-insertions in productive TCRs, according to a later genetic analysis. Most TCR sequences were observed very rarely across donors, whereas some public TCRs were present in many individuals. In a later analysis, several top co-occurrence clusters were reported to appear linked to parvovirus B19, influenza, CMV and Epstein-Barr virus. A group of highly shared sequence variants was considered likely to be a technical artifact of the sequencing pipeline. Compared with equally common non-associated chains, HLA-associated TCR beta chains in a later analysis were more clonally expanded and had lower generation probabilities. The presence/absence analyses assumed that sequencing depth was roughly uniform across donors, and that assumption may not be true. Only TCR beta chains were sequenced in this cohort, and the absence of alpha or paired-chain data limited detectable features. In a later analysis, the rate of TCR association differed among HLA loci, with DRB1 alleles having the most associated TCRs and HLA-C alleles having the fewest. An earlier analysis of 587 of the donors showed that most TCR beta V segments appeared in productive rearrangements either about 87% or about 30% of the time, which broadly matched IMGT annotations. In both the original and validation cohorts, the classifier was reported to diagnose cytomegalovirus status with high specificity and sensitivity. A further reported finding was that TCR beta sequences accurately predicted the HLA-A and HLA-B alleles for most subjects in the first cohort. A later analysis associated about 17,000 TCR beta sequences with specific HLA alleles at a false discovery rate of 0.05. A total of 150 to 200 TCR beta chains were listed by the study as associated with cytomegalovirus. In a later genetic analysis, a missense DCLRE1C variant was associated with V-gene and J-gene trimming of TCR beta chains, and the association was replicated in an independent cohort. Strong co-occurrence of HLA alleles, especially DR and DQ, made assigning TCR associations to individual alleles difficult. Three of the identified cytomegalovirus-associated TCR beta chains were confirmed in vitro to be specific for cytomegalovirus antigens. Because HLA typing was unavailable for some donors at each locus, only the typed subset was used in association tests. Because the 87-base-pair reads could not distinguish some IMGT-functional V segments, including TRBV6-2 and TRBV6-3, those segments were excluded. According to a later analysis, most CMV-associated TCR beta chains appeared to be HLA-restricted, and the HLA associations seemed to be driven largely by CMV exposure.

The germline V gene yields SGHTA for CDR1 and FQGNSA for CDR2. Inclusive of the bounding cysteine and phenylalanine, the CDR3 is 13 residues long. The only DNA kept is the CDR3, 39 bases in frame from the first base. Cut back by 1 base and 9 bases, the V and J ends lie 10 bases apart. Library construction relied on the immunoSEQ multiplex PCR assay. The multiplex PCR relied on a mix of 60 forward primers for TCR Vbeta segments and 13 reverse primers for TCR Jbeta segments. A multiplex PCR assay on genomic DNA amplified the CDR3 region of rearranged TCR beta genes. Amplified TCR beta libraries were sequenced as 87-base-pair reads on the Illumina HiSeq System. Per the authors' processing: A later analysis counted about 80 million unique TCR beta chains across the 670 or so repertoires, and roughly 11 million of these chains were shared by at least two donors. To remove PCR and sequencing errors, raw reads were error-corrected and collapsed into unique sequences using a nearest-neighbor algorithm that merged closely related sequences. V, D and J gene segments were assigned by aligning CDR3 sequences to IMGT reference sequences. For a sequence to be retained, a match of at least six nucleotides to both a V gene segment and a J gene segment was required. Rearrangements were classified as productive when the CDR3 lacked stop codons and remained in frame with V and J, and all other rearrangements were classified as non-productive. Following IMGT convention, CDR3 was defined as the stretch from the second conserved V-encoded cysteine to the conserved J-encoded phenylalanine. The earlier analysis of about 610 of the donors excluded any sequence lacking an unambiguous match to a single V gene segment. In an earlier analysis of several hundred of the donors, V segments were called functional above 56.7% productive rearrangements and were called segregating when the between-donor standard deviation exceeded 5%. A statistical classification framework was built to diagnose cytomegalovirus status from the catalog of TCR beta chain sequences. A later analysis assigned V and J genes by comparing TCR nucleotide sequences with IMGT/GENE-DB human TR gene sequences. In a later analysis, CDR3 sequences and most-parsimonious VDJ recombination scenarios were assigned using the TCRdist pipeline. A later analysis defined each TCR beta chain by its CDR3 amino acid sequence plus V-gene family, and excluded reads lacking a unique V-gene family. To address suspected cross-contamination and a sequencing artifact, a later analysis removed roughly 580 highly shared, low-generation-probability nucleotide sequences. In a later analysis, a clonal expansion index for each public chain was calculated from normalized within-repertoire ranks of inferred template counts. In a later analysis, generation probabilities were computed with a VDJ recombination model fitted to out-of-frame rearrangements, and the resulting probabilities were checked against IGoR. In a later analysis, hypergeometric tests were used to score TCR-TCR, TCR-HLA and TCR-CMV co-occurrence, with a repertoire-size bias correction applied to TCR pairs. False discovery rates were estimated in a later analysis by permuting HLA or CMV assignments 20 times. In a later analysis, co-occurring TCRs were grouped with DBSCAN, and TCRdist sequence similarity was added when clustering was performed within HLA-allele-positive subsets. Co-occurrence clustering excluded repertoires with fewer than 30,000 or more than 120,000 public chains, plus five with anomalous nucleotide sharing. TCRdb re-hosts the immuneACCESS table, in-frame sequences only. Its copies lack some clones; in the studies checked, an unresolved V gene accounts for under half of them, and the cause for the rest is not known. From that table come the V and J calls and clone size; the DNA was used to work out D and trimming. Present in this sample are about 110,000 clones, approximately 80% of which were seen just once. The ten largest account for roughly 4% of the sample.

Remarks on this clone: Its antigen has not been determined. Per-base qualities were not stored, and no clone one base away is much larger.

The cohort comprised some 700 healthy bone marrow donors. Cohort members were all nominally healthy when sampled, although unrecorded immune exposures were likely present. CMV serostatus was recorded as positive for 289 and negative for 352 of the 666 cohort members, whereas no CMV serostatus was recorded for the donor in question. Each donor provided a peripheral blood sample, and peripheral blood mononuclear cells were used for TCR beta sequencing. The Qiagen DNeasy Blood Extraction Kit was used to extract genomic DNA from the blood cell samples. The sample comprised PBMCs. The sequence links TRBV7-2 to TRBJ2-4; the D gene identity is not certain. The clonotype was recovered from a human donor in good health. The CDR3 protein sequence reads: CASSLEAPGIQYF. In nucleotide form, the sequence is TGTGCCAGCAGCTTAGAGGCTCCAGGCATTCAGTACTTC.